Shown below are 22 T cell receptor beta chains from a single sample sequenced in a study of regulatory T cells in long-lasting Graves disease. Time point denoted: newly diagnosed GD, antithyroid drugs for less than 3 months. PBMC RNA was the source of the TCR library. CDR3-region Arm-PCR and iRepertoire HTBI primers produced the TCR beta libraries. TCRdb redid the calling of the multiplex PCR reads with MiXCR, one entry per CDR3 protein. The table records under 300,000 distinct CDR3 sequences, around 19% of them present only once. The data were also submitted as part of a second study, on T cells in Graves' hyperthyroidism and ophthalmopathy.

The sample consisted of peripheral blood mononuclear cells (PBMCs), taken at new diagnosis, from a patient treated with antithyroid drugs. These receptors were obtained from a woman aged 30 to 39 with Graves disease.

The table lists this clonotype with a count of one. A far bigger clonotype differs at one base, so this is likely a read error. J is TRBJ1-1 and V is TRBV5-1; no firm D call. The CDR3 extends over 18 amino acids. Germline CDR1 is SGHRS and CDR2 is YFSETQ. The CDR3 region is CASSLLAPWVELNTEAFF. The DNA for the CDR3 is TGTGCCAGCAGCTTACTGGCCCCATGGGTGGAGTTGAACACTGAAGCTTTCTTT.

This clonotype was observed many times. The J gene is TRBJ2-5, the V gene TRBV7-2; D is ambiguous. Between the trimmed V and J ends, which lost 2 bases and 5 bases, there was a span of 12 bases. The V gene's germline CDR1 is SGHTA and CDR2 FQGNSA. This CDR3 spans 14 amino acids. CDR3 residues: CASSLKGRLETQYF. Written as DNA, the CDR3 is TGTGCCAGCAGCTTAAAAGGACGGCTTGAGACCCAGTACTTC.

This clonotype was counted many times. The rearrangement uses TRBV12-3 or TRBV12-4 and TRBJ1-2; 9 bases align to TRBD1. The trim removed 5 bases at V and 4 bases at J, leaving 5 bases unmatched. This CDR3 is built from 14 residues. The CDR3 sequence: CASSEQGAGYGYTF. DNA for the CDR3: TGTGCCAGCAGTGAACAGGGGGCTGGCTATGGCTACACCTTC.

At least ten counts were recorded for this clonotype. This chain uses TRBV3-1 with TRBJ1-3; tentative D call: TRBD1 (6 bases). V lost 2 bases, J lost 4 bases, and 12 bases lay in between. This CDR3 region has 15 residues. Per germline, CDR1 LGHDT and CDR2 YNNKEL (reference sequence). CDR3 loop: CASSQYGQKGNTIYF. CDR3 in DNA: TGTGCCAGCAGCCAATACGGACAGAAGGGAAACACCATATATTTT.

This clonotype was counted many times. The chain links TRBV27 to TRBJ2-1, with TRBD1 matching over 8 bases. Germline assignment: CDR1 MNHEY and CDR2 SMNVEV (reference sequence). V was clipped by 1 base and J by 2 bases; unmatched bases: 4. CDR3 length equals 16 residues. In nucleotides, the CDR3 is TGTGCCAGCAGTTTATTACAGGGGGATACCTACAATGAGCAGTTCTTC. It is translated as CASSLLQGDTYNEQFF.

This clonotype came up many times. This chain uses TRBV7-2 with TRBJ2-5; the D gene is possibly TRBD2 (6 bases). The V end lost 5 bases, the J end lost 3 bases, and 13 bases lay between the germline ends. CDR3 length equals 14 residues. CDR1 and CDR2 from the germline V gene are SGHTA and FQGNSA. The chain's CDR3 is CASSHGTREETQYF. CDR3 bases: TGTGCCAGCAGCCACGGGACTCGCGAAGAGACCCAGTACTTC.

A few counts support this clonotype. A read error is likely here: a far larger clone is one base away. This chain joins TRBV5-1 and TRBJ2-7; TRBD2 matches at 9 bases. The CDR3 runs to 15 residues. V was clipped by 4 bases and J by 7 bases; unmatched bases: 12. Germline CDR1 SGHRS, CDR2 YFSETQ. The CDR3 nucleotides are TGCGCCAGCAGCCCTACCTTAGCGGGAGACCATGAGCAGTACTTC. Amino acids: CASSPTLAGDHEQYF.

This clonotype was observed at least ten times. CDR3 loop: CASSKGKEGTQYF. CDR3 coding DNA: TGTGCCAGCTCAAAAGGAAAGGAGGGGACCCAGTACTTC. V gene TRBV18 combines with J gene TRBJ2-5; a weak D match, TRBD2 (6 bases). V lost 5 bases, J lost 7 bases, and 14 bases lay in between. This CDR3 has 13 amino acids. Germline CDR1 and CDR2: KGHSH and LQKENI.

This clonotype has more than one count but fewer than ten. The rearrangement links TRBV2 to TRBJ2-1; D is ambiguous. Trimming cost V 7 bases and J 7 bases, with 8 bases left between them. Germline V gene lookup returns CDR1 SNHLY and CDR2 FYNNEI. This CDR3 has 11 residues. In DNA, the CDR3 is TGTGCCAGCAACCCCCGGAATGAGCAGTTCTTC. Amino acid sequence: CASNPRNEQFF.

Ten or more counts support this clonotype. The V gene is TRBV12-3 or TRBV12-4, the J gene TRBJ2-3, with a tentative D call TRBD2 (5 bases). The CDR3 length is 16 residues. Trimming took 7 bases from V and 1 from J, leaving 18 bases between them. The CDR3 coding sequence is TGTGCCAGCACCCGATGGGGTAGCGTAGGCACAGATACGCAGTATTTT. It specifies CASTRWGSVGTDTQYF.

The rearrangement uses TRBV7-3 and TRBJ2-3; D gene uncertain. The germline V and J ends were trimmed by 5 bases and 2 bases, with 20 bases remaining between them. Germline CDR1 is SGHTA and CDR2 is FQGTGA. There are 17 residues in the CDR3. CDR3 nucleotide sequence: TGTGCCAGCAGCCTCGCGGACGGCGGAAAATTCACAGATACGCAGTATTTT. Translated, it gives CASSLADGGKFTDTQYF.

A few counts support this clonotype. The V gene is TRBV2, the J gene TRBJ2-2, with D tentatively TRBD2 (6 bases). The CDR3 totals 16 residues. Trimming shortened V by 0 bases and J by 0 bases, and 8 bases separated the two germline ends. Per germline, CDR1 SNHLY and CDR2 FYNNEI. CDR3 nucleotides: TGTGCCAGCAGTGAAGCTGGAGGGGCGAACACCGGGGAGCTGTTTTTT. It translates to CASSEAGGANTGELFF. The full variable domain, in which reference TRBV2 and TRBJ2-2 provide the parts outside the CDR3, is EPEVTQTPSHQVTQMGQEVILRCVPISNHLYFYWYRQILGQKVEFLVSFYNNEISEKSEIFDDQFSVERPDGSNFTLKIRSTKLEDSAMYFCASSEAGGANTGELFFGEGSRLTVL.

This clonotype was seen ten or more times. The chain joins TRBV7-9 to TRBJ1-1; D gene uncertain. Germline-derived CDR1 and CDR2 are SEHNR and FQNEAQ (reference sequence). CDR3 size: 14 residues. Trimming removed 5 bases at V and 1 base at J, with 11 bases between. CDR3 sequence reads: CASSPSGRNTEAFF. DNA for the CDR3: TGTGCCAGCAGCCCTAGCGGGAGGAACACTGAAGCTTTCTTT. Filled out from reference TRBV7-9 and TRBJ1-1, the complete variable domain reads DTGVSQNPRHKITKRGQNVTFRCDPISEHNRLYWYRQTLGQGPEFLTYFQNEAQLEKSRLLSDRFSAERPKGSFSTLEIQRTEQGDSAMYLCASSPSGRNTEAFFGQGTRLTVV.

Note on this clonotype: This may arise from a read error, as a much more abundant clone is one base away. The chain links TRBV7-7 to TRBJ2-5; 12 nucleotides line up with TRBD2. Germline CDR1 is SSHAT and CDR2 is FNYEAQ (reference sequence). This CDR3 has 16 amino acids. CDR3 amino acids: CASSLGSSGGGETQYF. Written as DNA, the CDR3 is TGTGCTAGCAGCCTAGGCTCTAGCGGGGGGGGAGAGACCCAGTACTTC.

This clonotype was detected many times. In nucleotides, the CDR3 is TGTGCCAGCAGTCAACAGGGGCTAGACTATGGCTACACCTTC. Translating it yields CASSQQGLDYGYTF. The chain uses TRBV12-3 or TRBV12-4 and TRBJ1-2; 7 bases line up with TRBD1. This CDR3 region has 14 residues. The J segment lost 3 bases and the V segment lost 5 bases, leaving 6 bases of the junction unmatched.

This clonotype was counted ten times or more. The J gene is TRBJ1-1, the V gene TRBV19; D gene ambiguous. V lost 6 bases and J lost 11, with 16 bases in between. Germline V gives CDR1 LNHDA, CDR2 SQIVND (reference sequence). This CDR3 has 12 residues. The CDR3 region has the DNA TGTGCCAGTAGCCTCGGACCGTCACAGGCTTTCTTT. Protein sequence: CASSLGPSQAFF.

The table lists this clonotype with many counts. V and J are TRBV2 and TRBJ2-1; 8 bases are shared with TRBD2. V shed 3 bases, J shed 10 bases, and the junction held 11 bases outside the gene matches. The CDR3 extends over 15 amino acids. The germline V gene encodes CDR1 SNHLY and CDR2 FYNNEI. The CDR3 spells CASSDGGGGPGEQFF. The CDR3 DNA reads TGTGCCAGCAGTGACGGCGGCGGGGGGCCAGGAGAGCAGTTCTTC.

This clonotype was recorded at least ten times. This chain uses TRBV20-1 with TRBJ1-6, with TRBD1 identical over 7 bases. Germline assignment: CDR1 DFQATT and CDR2 SNEGSKA (reference sequence). V shed 3 bases and J 7 bases; nucleotides not matched to a gene: 3. There are 13 residues in the CDR3. This CDR3 is CSARTGWNSPLHF. CDR3 nucleotide sequence: TGCAGTGCTAGGACAGGGTGGAATTCACCCCTCCACTTT.

This clonotype was observed many times. This sequence joins TRBV12-3 or TRBV12-4 and TRBJ2-3; D is unclear. V dropped 6 bases and J dropped 4 bases, with 8 bases sitting between them. The CDR3 totals 12 residues. The CDR3 region is CASRDDADTQYF. DNA of the CDR3: TGTGCCAGCAGGGACGATGCAGATACGCAGTATTTT.

V and J are TRBV19 and TRBJ1-1; D not resolved. V was trimmed by 7 bases and J by 1 base, leaving 25 bases between them. In germline, CDR1 is LNHDA, CDR2 SQIVND (reference sequence). This CDR3 comprises 18 residues. Here the CDR3 DNA reads TGTGCCAGTATCCCTAACCGGGCGACTCCAGTGAGGAACACTGAAGCTTTCTTT. This translates into CASIPNRATPVRNTEAFF.

This clonotype has at least ten counts. This rearrangement joins TRBV4-2 to TRBJ2-7; 7 bases match TRBD2. Looked up from germline, CDR1 is LGHNA and CDR2 is YNFKEQ. The CDR3 sequence is 17 residues long. V shed 1 base and J 0 bases; nucleotides not matched to a gene: 9. DNA for the CDR3: TGTGCCAGCAGCCAAGCAGGTAGCGGGCAACTCTCCTACGAGCAGTACTTC. The encoded protein is CASSQAGSGQLSYEQYF.

The chain combines TRBV7-9 with TRBJ1-5, with D perhaps matching TRBD1 (6 bases). The CDR3 spans 16 residues. Trimming pared 5 bases from V and 7 bases from J, leaving 21 bases between. Per the germline V gene, CDR1 is SEHNR and CDR2 is FQNEAQ (reference sequence). The CDR3 here is CASSPPNYRAGQPQHF. The CDR3 DNA is TGTGCCAGCAGCCCACCTAATTACAGGGCCGGGCAGCCCCAGCATTTT.